This is a list of T cell receptor beta chains from one sample in a study of shared clonotypes between healthy human individuals. Libraries were prepared by immunoSEQ multiplex PCR; TCRdb keeps only in-frame clonotypes and omits some of them. The table includes 450,000 to 500,000 clones, 60% to 80% detected once. Sequencing was done on a sample of PBMCs. Receptors originate from a woman aged 40 to 50 in good health. Some clones in this sample may be carry-over from other donors' samples. CDR3s include the opening cysteine and the closing phenylalanine or tryptophan. D genes are given only for firm matches. A row's size may be missing; if present it is once, few, many or a size class.

clone_size j_call d_call v_call cdr3_nt cdr3_aa
- TRBJ1-1 - TRBV19 TGTGCCAGTAGTAACCCCGGGGTAAACACTGAAGCTTTCTTT CASSNPGVNTEAFF
once TRBJ2-5 TRBD1 TRBV5-1 TGCGCCAGCAGCCTGACAGGGCCACAAGAGACCCAGTACTTC CASSLTGPQETQYF
- TRBJ1-3 - TRBV5-1 TGCGCCAGCAGCTTAGAGGGACCTGGAAACACCATATATTTT CASSLEGPGNTIYF
- TRBJ2-7 TRBD1 TRBV19 TGTGCCAGTAGAACGACAGGGGGCTCCTACGAGCAGTACTTC CASRTTGGSYEQYF
- TRBJ2-2 TRBD2 TRBV11-2 TGTGCCAGCAGAACACTAGCGGGAGTTGACGGGGAGCTGTTTTTT CASRTLAGVDGELFF
many TRBJ2-1 - TRBV11-2 TGTGCCAGCAGCGCCTACAATGAGCAGTTCTTC CASSAYNEQFF
few TRBJ1-1 - TRBV29-1 TGCAGCGTTGACAGGGGAATTGTCACTGAAGCTTTCTTT CSVDRGIVTEAFF
once TRBJ1-2 - TRBV30 TGTGCCTGGAGCGGGGGGTCGGGCTATGGCTACACCTTC CAWSGGSGYGYTF
- TRBJ2-5 - TRBV5-1 TGCGCCAGCAGCTGGGGCCGGGAGACCCAGTACTTC CASSWGRETQYF
- TRBJ1-2 - TRBV5-4 TGTGCCAGCAGCCTAGAACACAGGGACTATGGCTACACCTTC CASSLEHRDYGYTF
- TRBJ2-7 - TRBV28 TGTGCCAGCAGTTCTCCCGGGGCCACCCCCTCCTACGAGCAGTACTTC CASSSPGATPSYEQYF
- TRBJ2-7 TRBD1 TRBV2 TGTGCCAGCAGTGAGTTAGACAGGGGGCGAGACGAGCAGTACTTC CASSELDRGRDEQYF
- TRBJ2-2 - TRBV27 TGTGCCAGCGCCTCGGGACTTAACACCGGGGAGCTGTTTTTT CASASGLNTGELFF
- TRBJ2-7 - TRBV7-2 TGTGCCAGCAGCTTAGGTGGGACCCGCTCCTACGAGCAGTACTTC CASSLGGTRSYEQYF
- TRBJ1-2 - TRBV11-2 TGTGCCAGCAGCTTAAACCCGCTCCCAGGCTATGGCTACACCTTC CASSLNPLPGYGYTF
- TRBJ2-5 TRBD2 TRBV6-1 TGTGCCAGCTCGGGGTGGGGGGGCCAAGAGACCCAGTACTTC CASSGWGGQETQYF
once TRBJ1-5 - TRBV21-1 TGTGCCAGCAGTGTCACAGGGGAGAGGGTCGACGCTGGGGCCCAGCATTTT CASSVTGERVDAGAQHF
- TRBJ1-5 - TRBV19 TGTGCCAGCAGCAAGGGACGAGATCAGCCCCAGCATTTT CASSKGRDQPQHF
once TRBJ1-4 - TRBV4-3 TGCGCCAGCAGCCAAGATCCACAGGGTAGAGAAAAACTGTTTTTT CASSQDPQGREKLFF
- TRBJ2-5 TRBD1 TRBV19 TGTGCCAGTAGTATCCCGACAGGGGGCACGCCCAGCCCGACCCAGTACTTC CASSIPTGGTPSPTQYF
- TRBJ2-1 TRBD2 TRBV7-2 TGTGCCAGCAGCCCCAAGGCGGGAGGGCCCAATGAGCAGTTCTTC CASSPKAGGPNEQFF
once TRBJ1-5 - TRBV21-1 TGTGCCAGCAGCAAAGGCTGGAGGGGGGGCCTTCAGCCCCAGCATTTT CASSKGWRGGLQPQHF
- TRBJ2-1 TRBD2 TRBV15 TGTGCCACCACTCGGGGGGAGGGCACCTACAATGAGCAGTTCTTC CATTRGEGTYNEQFF
- TRBJ1-4 - TRBV4-2 TGTGCCAGCAGCCAAGTAGGACTGCCTAATGAAAAACTGTTTTTT CASSQVGLPNEKLFF
- TRBJ1-1 - TRBV5-4 TGTGCCAGCAGCCACGATCTCCCCTACACTGAAGCTTTCTTT CASSHDLPYTEAFF
- TRBJ1-2 - TRBV7-8 TGTGCCAGCAGCAGACGGTCAGGGGAGAAAGGCTACACCTTC CASSRRSGEKGYTF
medium-sized TRBJ2-2 TRBD2 TRBV5-1 TGCGCCAGCAGCGCAGAACTAGCGGGACAAAACACCGGGGAGCTGTTTTTT CASSAELAGQNTGELFF
few TRBJ2-5 - TRBV2 TGTGCCAGCAGTGAATCCGGGACCCAGTACTTC CASSESGTQYF
- TRBJ2-1 TRBD2 TRBV10-1 TGCGCCAGCAGCGGTCTAGCGGCCTACAATGAGCAGTTCTTC CASSGLAAYNEQFF
- TRBJ2-3 - TRBV7-8 TGTGCCAGCAGCTTATCCGGCGGTTTTCCTTTCACAGATACGCAGTATTTT CASSLSGGFPFTDTQYF
- TRBJ1-1 - TRBV19 TGTGCCAGTAGTCCCCCGACAGGTCGGAGCACTGAAGCTTTCTTT CASSPPTGRSTEAFF
- TRBJ1-2 TRBD1 TRBV18 TGTGCCAGCTCACCAGTGGACAGGGGAACAGGCTACACCTTC CASSPVDRGTGYTF
few TRBJ1-5 TRBD1 TRBV19 TGTGCCAGCACGGGACAGGGTGTGAGTAATAGCAATCAGCCCCAGCATTTT CASTGQGVSNSNQPQHF
once TRBJ1-5 - TRBV21-1 TGTGTACGCAAGGGGGAGCCCGATAGCAATCAGCCCCAGCATTTT CVRKGEPDSNQPQHF
- TRBJ2-3 TRBD2 TRBV4-2 TGTGCCAGCAGCCAAGTCCTAGCGGGAACCACAGATACGCAGTATTTT CASSQVLAGTTDTQYF
few TRBJ2-5 TRBD2 TRBV28 TGTGCCAGCAGTCCCCTGAGCGGGAACCAAGAGACCCAGTACTTC CASSPLSGNQETQYF
- TRBJ2-7 TRBD2 TRBV29-1 TGCAGCGGGACCTCCGGGACTACCTACGAGCAGTACTTC CSGTSGTTYEQYF
- TRBJ2-1 TRBD2 TRBV6-5 TGTGCCAGCAGCAGACTAGCGGGAGACAACAATGAGCAGTTCTTC CASSRLAGDNNEQFF
- TRBJ2-7 - TRBV12-5 TGTGCTGCGGTTGGGGCCTTAGCCTACGAGCAGTACTTC CAAVGALAYEQYF
- TRBJ2-1 TRBD2 TRBV6-1 TGTGCCAGCAGTGCCCGACTAGCGGGAGATGAGCAGTTCTTC CASSARLAGDEQFF
once TRBJ1-2 - TRBV7-2 TGTGCCAGCAGCTTACAGAACTATGGCTACACCTTC CASSLQNYGYTF
- TRBJ2-5 - TRBV7-9 TGTGCCAGCAGCCCGCCATTTTCGAAAGACGGGACCCAGTACTTC CASSPPFSKDGTQYF
- TRBJ2-7 - TRBV19 TGTGCCAGTAGTATAGGGCCTAGCGGACAGCCCTACGAGCAGTACTTC CASSIGPSGQPYEQYF
- TRBJ2-7 TRBD2 TRBV14 TGTGCCAGCAGCCCAATACTGGCGGGAGTGGGAGAGCAGTACTTC CASSPILAGVGEQYF
- TRBJ1-2 - TRBV6-6 TGTGCCAGCCGAGGAACGGACAGTCGGGGCTACACCTTC CASRGTDSRGYTF
- TRBJ1-1 - TRBV19 TGTGCCAGTAGTATGTTCCAGGGTGGCACTGAAGCTTTCTTT CASSMFQGGTEAFF
- TRBJ1-5 - TRBV6-1 TGTGCCAGCAGTGAAGGATGGGGGTCAAGTCAGCCCCAGCATTTT CASSEGWGSSQPQHF
- TRBJ2-7 TRBD2 TRBV11-2 TGTGCCAGCAGCGGGGGACTAGCCGGGCTCGAGCAGTACTTC CASSGGLAGLEQYF
- TRBJ2-2 - TRBV7-3 TGTGCCAGCAGCACCCAGGAGGGCAGGGAGCTGTTTTTT CASSTQEGRELFF
- TRBJ2-1 TRBD2 TRBV28 TGTGCCAGCCGATACGGACTAGCGGGAGGTCAGGATGAGCAGTTCTTC CASRYGLAGGQDEQFF
- TRBJ2-7 TRBD2 TRBV7-2 TGTGCCAGCAACCCAACTAGCGGGATTACCTACGAGCAGTACTTC CASNPTSGITYEQYF
- TRBJ1-2 TRBD1 TRBV7-2 TGTGCCAGCCAACCCGGGGCCAGGGGAGGGGGCGGCTACACCTTC CASQPGARGGGGYTF
- TRBJ1-1 - TRBV5-5 TGTGCCAGCAGCTGGGCTGGGGGCTCAGCTTTCTTT CASSWAGGSAFF
few TRBJ1-5 TRBD1 TRBV7-2 TGTGCCAGCGAGAATACAGGGGTGGGAGAGCCCCAGCATTTT CASENTGVGEPQHF
many TRBJ1-5 - TRBV6-1 TGTGCCAGCAGTGAAGTGTCGACAAACAATCAGCCCCAGCATTTT CASSEVSTNNQPQHF
few TRBJ2-3 TRBD2 TRBV5-8 TGTGCCAGCAGCTCGGATAGCGGGAGAGGCACAGATACGCAGTATTTT CASSSDSGRGTDTQYF
- TRBJ2-1 TRBD1 TRBV28 TGTGCCAGCAGCCACCCGAGACAGGGGACTGAGGGGCAGTTCTTC CASSHPRQGTEGQFF
- TRBJ2-3 - TRBV30 TGTGCCTGGAGTGTAGGGCAGGGGATGGTAGATACGCAGTATTTT CAWSVGQGMVDTQYF